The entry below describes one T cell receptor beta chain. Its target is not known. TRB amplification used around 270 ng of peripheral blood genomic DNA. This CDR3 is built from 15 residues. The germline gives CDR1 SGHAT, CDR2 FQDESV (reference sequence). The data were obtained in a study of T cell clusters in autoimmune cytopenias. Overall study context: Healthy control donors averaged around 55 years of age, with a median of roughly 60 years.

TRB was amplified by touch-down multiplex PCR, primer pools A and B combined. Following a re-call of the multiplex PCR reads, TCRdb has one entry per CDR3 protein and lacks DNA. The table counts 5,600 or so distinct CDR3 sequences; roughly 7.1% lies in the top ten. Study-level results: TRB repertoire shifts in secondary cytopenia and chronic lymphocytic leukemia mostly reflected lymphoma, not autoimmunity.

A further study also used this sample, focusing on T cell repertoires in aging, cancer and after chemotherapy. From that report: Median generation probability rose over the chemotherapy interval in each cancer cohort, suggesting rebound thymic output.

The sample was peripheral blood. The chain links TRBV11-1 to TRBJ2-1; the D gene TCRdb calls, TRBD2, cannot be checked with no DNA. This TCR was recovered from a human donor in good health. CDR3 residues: CASSPSGRGYNEQFF.